These 3 T cell receptor beta chains were all obtained from the same sample, sequenced in a study of CD4 and CD8 cells across lung adenocarcinoma regions. From the PCR reads, TCRdb called clonotypes with MiXCR, one entry per CDR3 protein. Of around 18,000 distinct CDR3 sequences in the sample, more than 45% are singletons; the top ten hold about 54%. The sample consisted of CD8+ T cells from the center of a lung tumor. The receptors were sampled from a female donor with lung adenocarcinoma. The CD4 and CD8 labels of this study may be unreliable.

The V call is TRBV7-2, the J call TRBJ2-1; 7 nucleotides agree with TRBD1. CDR1 and CDR2 (germline): SGHTA, FQGNSA. CDR3 length: 15 residues. After removal of 5 bases from V and 5 bases from J, the junction contained 9 bases not matched to a gene. The CDR3 sequence is CTSSTRQGGDNEQFF. DNA of the CDR3: TGTACCAGCAGCACCCGACAGGGCGGCGACAATGAGCAGTTCTTC.

This clonotype has a count of ten or more. CDR3 loop: CASSSGTGEYF. For the CDR3, the DNA is TGTGCCAGCAGCTCCGGGACAGGGGAGTACTTC. The chain employs TRBV6-1 and TRBJ2-5, with 10 bases aligning to TRBD1. The germline V gene has CDR1 MNHNS and CDR2 SASEGT. After removal of 6 bases from V and 12 bases from J, the junction contained 4 bases not matched to a gene. The CDR3 is made up of 11 amino acids.

This clonotype was found a few times. This sequence joins TRBV6-1 and TRBJ2-5; D may be TRBD1 (5 bases). The end of the DNA is better explained by TRBJ2-7, so the J call may be wrong. This CDR3 region has 14 residues. CDR1 is MNHNS and CDR2 is SASEGT in the germline V gene. CDR3 in amino acids: CASRKGDFPYEQYF. The CDR3 DNA sequence: TGTGCCAGCAGAAAAGGGGATTTTCCCTACGAGCAGTACTTC.